Below, 26 T cell receptor beta chains from the same sample are listed, as sequenced in a study of T cells in localized non-small cell lung cancer. Here immunoSEQ multiplex PCR was the method, and the copy in TCRdb shows in-frame clones only, minus some. Seen here are some 64,000 clones, roughly 88% observed once, and the top ten hold about 2%. The specimen was peripheral blood, collected before any cancer treatment. The receptors stem from a woman aged 40-70 years with stage I lung adenocarcinoma.

This clone was recorded a few times. V usage is TRBV19 and J usage is TRBJ2-5, with 10 bases matching TRBD2. The ends lost 4 bases at V and 1 base at J; junction bases unmatched: 3. Looked up from germline, CDR1 is LNHDA and CDR2 is SQIVND (reference sequence). This CDR3 has 15 amino acids. The CDR3 region is CASSTSGSIQETQYF. The CDR3 nucleotides are TGTGCCAGTAGTACTAGCGGGAGTATCCAAGAGACCCAGTACTTC.

The chain uses TRBV27 and TRBJ1-6; perhaps TRBD1 as D (6 bases). The CDR3 is made up of 13 amino acids. Germline V CDR1 and CDR2: MNHEY, SMNVEV (reference sequence). Trimming cost V 8 bases and J 7 bases, with 12 bases left between them. The CDR3 coding sequence is TGTGCCAGCGGAAAGGGGGGGAATTCACCCCTCCACTTT. Protein product: CASGKGGNSPLHF.

This chain links TRBV28 with TRBJ2-7; TRBD2 matches at 13 bases. This CDR3 comprises 16 residues. In germline, CDR1 is MDHEN, CDR2 SYDVKM. Unmatched junction bases numbered 10, after V lost 6 bases and J lost 5 bases. This chain's CDR3 is CASSWTSGGLWDEQYF. CDR3 bases: TGTGCCAGCAGCTGGACTAGCGGGGGACTCTGGGACGAGCAGTACTTC. Drawing the rest from reference TRBV28 and TRBJ2-7, the complete variable domain is DVKVTQSSRYLVKRTGEKVFLECVQDMDHENMFWYRQDPGLGLRLIYFSYDVKMKEKGDIPEGYSVSREKKERFSLILESASTNQTSMYLCASSWTSGGLWDEQYFGPGTRLTVT.

J is TRBJ2-1 and V is TRBV5-6; 9 nucleotides line up with TRBD1. Germline lookup yields CDR1 SGHDT and CDR2 YYEEEE. With V trimmed by 3 bases and J by 4 bases, 5 bases remained unmatched. The CDR3 extends over 15 amino acids. The CDR3 nucleotides are TGTGCCAGCAGCTGGGACAGGGAACTTTACAATGAGCAGTTCTTC. The encoded protein is CASSWDRELYNEQFF.

The V call is TRBV28, the J call TRBJ1-2; D is uncertain. Germline loops: CDR1 MDHEN, CDR2 SYDVKM. This CDR3 has 13 amino acids. Deletions cut 3 bases from V and 8 bases from J, with 13 bases between. The CDR3 sequence: CASSLGGQSGYTF. The CDR3 DNA is TGTGCCAGCAGTTTGGGAGGTCAATCAGGCTACACCTTC.

This clone was detected only once. The J gene is TRBJ2-3, the V gene TRBV19, with D tentatively TRBD1 (5 bases). CDR3 length equals 17 residues. CDR1 and CDR2 from the germline V gene are LNHDA and SQIVND (reference sequence). With 0 bases removed from V and 7 bases from J, the gap between germline ends came to 20 bases. In DNA, the CDR3 is TGTGCCAGTAGTATAGATCCACCCCCCGACAGTCGGAATACGCAGTATTTT. Translation gives CASSIDPPPDSRNTQYF.

The chain has TRBV2 and TRBJ2-7; 10 bases agree with TRBD1. This CDR3 spans 15 amino acids. V lost 5 bases, J lost 2 bases, and 6 bases stayed unmatched. Germline lookup yields CDR1 SNHLY and CDR2 FYNNEI. CDR3 residues: CASSRDRGETYEQYF. Here the CDR3 DNA reads TGTGCCAGCAGTCGGGACAGGGGAGAAACCTACGAGCAGTACTTC.

The rearrangement joins TRBV7-9 to TRBJ1-6; possible D gene TRBD1, 6 bases. Germline V CDR1 and CDR2: SEHNR, FQNEAQ (reference sequence). The CDR3 spans 15 residues. Trimming pared 7 bases from V and 5 bases from J, leaving 15 bases between. CDR3: CASTWTESDNSPLHF. The CDR3 DNA is TGTGCCAGCACCTGGACAGAGTCTGATAATTCACCCCTCCACTTT.

The chain links TRBV6-5 to TRBJ1-1, with no clear D. The CDR3 runs 15 residues. Germline assignment: CDR1 MNHEY and CDR2 SVGAGI. Between the trimmed V and J ends, which lost 6 bases and 2 bases, there was a span of 16 bases. The DNA of the CDR3 is TGTGCCAGCAGAAGGGAGCCCGTTAGTAACACTGAAGCTTTCTTT. Translating gives CASRREPVSNTEAFF.

The CDR3 region is CASRETDTQYF. For the CDR3, the DNA is TGTGCCTCCCGGGAGACAGATACGCAGTATTTT. The gene calls are TRBV10-3 and TRBJ2-3; possibly TRBD2 for D (6 bases). The CDR3 spans 11 residues. Germline-derived CDR1 and CDR2 are ENHRY and SYGVKD. V was pared by 11 bases and J by 3 bases, with 9 bases between.

The chain joins TRBV28 to TRBJ2-1, with D maybe TRBD2 (6 bases). The germline V gene has CDR1 MDHEN and CDR2 SYDVKM. CDR3 length equals 17 residues. The V and J ends lost 3 bases and 3 bases respectively, with 18 bases between them. The CDR3 here is CASSFTPAAGGYNEQFF. The CDR3, as DNA: TGTGCCAGCAGTTTCACCCCCGCAGCGGGCGGCTACAATGAGCAGTTCTTC. The complete variable domain, with remaining parts taken from reference TRBV28 and TRBJ2-1, reads DVKVTQSSRYLVKRTGEKVFLECVQDMDHENMFWYRQDPGLGLRLIYFSYDVKMKEKGDIPEGYSVSREKKERFSLILESASTNQTSMYLCASSFTPAAGGYNEQFFGPGTRLTVL.

CDR3 protein: CASSSSGQIYGYTF. The CDR3 DNA reads as TGTGCCAGCAGCTCATCGGGACAGATCTATGGCTACACCTTC. The chain has TRBV5-5 and TRBJ1-2, with 7 bases identical to TRBD1. This CDR3 is built from 14 residues. CDR1 is SGHKS and CDR2 is YYEKEE in the germline V gene (reference sequence). The V and J ends lost 3 bases and 4 bases, in that order; junction bases with no gene match: 6.

This chain joins TRBV11-2 and TRBJ2-7, with TRBD2 identical over 7 bases. After removal of 1 base from V and 3 bases from J, the junction contained 9 bases not matched to a gene. The germline V gene encodes CDR1 SGHAT and CDR2 FQNNGV. The CDR3 covers 16 residues. The CDR3 loop reads CASSLAASGGHYEQYF. The CDR3 bases are TGTGCCAGCAGCTTAGCCGCTAGCGGCGGGCACTACGAGCAGTACTTC.

The CDR3 spells CASSIDGGQQFF. As DNA, the CDR3 is TGTGCCAGTAGTATTGACGGGGGCCAACAGTTCTTC. The chain joins TRBV19 to TRBJ2-1; D is perhaps TRBD1 or TRBD2 (6 bases each). The CDR3 consists of 12 residues. From germline, CDR1 is LNHDA and CDR2 SQIVND (reference sequence). The V end lost 3 bases, the J end lost 13 bases, and 13 bases lay between the germline ends.

Worth noting for this clone: The junction departs from germline at one end; a sequencing error may be responsible. This chain links TRBV9 with TRBJ2-2; D might be TRBD2 (6 bases). Germline V lookup: CDR1 SGDLS, CDR2 YYNGEE. The CDR3 has 16 amino acids. The CDR3 DNA is TGTGCCAACAGCGTAGGAAGCGGGTGGAACACCGGGGAGCTGTTTTTT. It encodes CANSVGSGWNTGELFF.

The chain is built from TRBV9 and TRBJ1-1; 7 positions match TRBD1. The ends lost 4 bases at V and 2 bases at J; junction bases unmatched: 8. The germline V gene has CDR1 SGDLS and CDR2 YYNGEE. This CDR3 spans 15 amino acids. In DNA, the CDR3 is TGTGCCAGCAGCCGCAGTAACAGGGGAAACACTGAAGCTTTCTTT. Its translation is CASSRSNRGNTEAFF.

By share of the sample, this clone is medium-sized. Here the CDR3 reads CASSQVRAPSYEQYF. In DNA form, the CDR3 reads TGTGCCAGCAGCCAAGTGAGGGCACCCTCCTACGAGCAGTACTTC. This rearrangement joins TRBV4-2 to TRBJ2-7, with a weak D call TRBD2 (5 bases). The CDR3 extends over 15 amino acids. V was pared by 1 base and J by 0 bases, with 10 bases between. Germline V gene sequence: CDR1 LGHNA, CDR2 YNFKEQ.

A word on this clone: At one end, the junction sequence differs from germline, possibly due to a read error. The chain has TRBV30 and TRBJ1-1; the D gene is possibly TRBD1 (6 bases). Germline CDR1 GTSNPN, CDR2 SVGIG (reference sequence). This CDR3 region has 13 residues. The CDR3 loop reads CAWSVGRDTEAFF. In nucleotides, the CDR3 is TGTGCCTGGAGTGTTGGCAGGGACACAGAAGCTTTCTTT.

This rearrangement joins TRBV27 to TRBJ1-1, with unresolved D. The germline V gene encodes CDR1 MNHEY and CDR2 SMNVEV (reference sequence). The CDR3 extends over 14 amino acids. V dropped 1 base and J dropped 1 base, with 7 bases sitting between them. CDR3 region: CASSLFPRNTEAFF. The CDR3 DNA reads as TGTGCCAGCAGTTTATTCCCTAGGAACACTGAAGCTTTCTTT.

The chain has TRBV2 and TRBJ1-2; possibly TRBD1 for D (6 bases). The CDR3 covers 14 residues. Trimming cost V 3 bases and J 3 bases, with 11 bases left between them. Germline values: CDR1 SNHLY, CDR2 FYNNEI. Here the CDR3 reads CASSEAGEDYGYTF. CDR3 coding DNA: TGTGCCAGCAGTGAGGCAGGGGAGGACTATGGCTACACCTTC.

This chain links TRBV6-5 with TRBJ1-3; D ambiguous. Germline loops: CDR1 MNHEY, CDR2 SVGAGI. V was shortened by 6 bases and J by 0 bases, with 12 bases between the two germline ends. The CDR3 totals 15 residues. Here the CDR3 reads CASSRLKDSGNTIYF. The CDR3 DNA sequence: TGTGCCAGCAGCCGCCTTAAGGACTCTGGAAACACCATATATTTT.

The rearrangement joins TRBV6-4 to TRBJ2-2; TRBD2 is a possible D gene (6 bases). This CDR3 contains 18 residues. Per germline, CDR1 MRHNA and CDR2 SNTAGT. Trimming removed 4 bases from V and 4 bases from J, with 22 bases in between. CDR3: CASSASPIRGSVTGELFF. The CDR3 nucleotides are TGTGCCAGCAGTGCTTCCCCGATCCGGGGGTCTGTCACCGGGGAGCTGTTTTTT.

The CDR3 DNA follows: TGTGCCAGCAGCCCCACTCTAACAGATACGCAGTATTTT. It encodes CASSPTLTDTQYF. The chain recombines TRBV7-2 with TRBJ2-3; D is uncertain. Germline-derived CDR1 and CDR2 are SGHTA and FQGNSA. V shed 5 bases and J shed 3 bases, with 9 bases lying between them. The CDR3 totals 13 residues.

A remark on this clone: The same CDR3 is also encoded by other DNA sequences in this sample. V usage is TRBV9 and J usage is TRBJ2-5; 8 bases line up with TRBD2. This CDR3 is 13 amino acids long. Germline V CDR1 and CDR2: SGDLS, YYNGEE. With V trimmed by 0 bases and J by 5 bases, 0 bases remained unmatched. The CDR3 reads CASSVVAGETQYF. Written as DNA, the CDR3 is TGTGCCAGCAGCGTAGTAGCGGGGGAGACCCAGTACTTC.

This rearrangement joins TRBV15 to TRBJ1-6; 7 nucleotides line up with TRBD1. Germline V CDR1 and CDR2: LNHNV, YYDKDF (reference sequence). The CDR3 has 15 amino acids. The junction had 9 bases not matched to a gene; V was cut back by 6 bases and J by 7 bases. The CDR3 nucleotides are TGTGCCACCAGTCAGCAGGGGGAATTAAATTCACCCCTCCACTTT. Translated, it gives CATSQQGELNSPLHF.

This rearrangement joins TRBV5-1 to TRBJ1-6; unclear D gene. Trimming took 0 bases from V and 3 from J, leaving 7 bases between them. This CDR3 is built from 15 residues. Germline V lookup: CDR1 SGHRS, CDR2 YFSETQ. CDR3 bases: TGCGCCAGCAGCTTGGGGACGGTCTATAATTCACCCCTCCACTTT. Amino acid sequence: CASSLGTVYNSPLHF.